Sequencing of this TCR beta chain was carried out in a study of cytomegalovirus exposure and HLA in healthy donors (dated by TCRdb to 2016 to 2017). About the study as a whole: An earlier analysis of roughly 500 of the donors reported about 290 Gb of sequence data and roughly 100 million unique TCR beta sequences from around 200 million T cells. The study was designed to test whether signatures of past pathogen exposure could be identified by cataloging public T cell receptors. About 280 gigabases of sequencing data and approximately 92 million unique TCR sequences made up an early release that covered several hundred HLA-typed donors. All discovery cohort repertoires had been generated using a single sequencing platform. Besides the first cohort of approximately 710 subjects, a separate validation cohort made up of 90 to 150 different subjects was used. Donor age, sex, ethnicity and CMV serostatus were compiled together with the repertoire data. A few DR-DQ haplotypes were treated as single units for association and clustering because of strong linkage in the cohort. Among several hundred genotyped donors of the cohort, an average of approximately 200,000 unique TCR beta nucleotide sequences was sequenced per donor, of which about 19% were non-productive. Genome-wide SNP genotypes for about 65% of the roughly 670 donors were used in a later genetic analysis, which treated that subset as a discovery cohort. An earlier analysis of approximately 500 of the donors applied high-throughput TCR beta sequencing to assess whether each TCR beta V gene segment acted as functional or pseudogenic. Of the roughly 410 genotyped donors, less than 85% were placed in the genetic ancestry cluster associated with self-reported Caucasian donors. The number of donors typed differed by locus, with roughly 620-630 for A, B, C, DRB1 and DQB1, more than 500 for DQA1, 606 for DPA1, and over 400 for DPB1. The later analysis used no new phenotypic data to find candidate immune exposures, relying instead on TCR beta sequences and their occurrence across donors. In a later analysis, previously published TCR beta repertoires from about 640 donors were re-analyzed and high-resolution HLA genotyping was added so that TCR occurrence patterns could be studied. The T cell repertoires of several hundred subjects were profiled by immunosequencing and related to cytomegalovirus serostatus. To predict cytomegalovirus infection status, the study combined high-throughput TCR immunosequencing, statistical association of individual TCRs with disease status, and machine learning. HLA typing included class I and class II loci at four-digit resolution.

Turning to this clone: This receptor's antigen is unknown. No quality values exist for individual bases; no much larger clone is one base distant.

The cohort was made up of about 610 healthy bone marrow donors. At the time of sampling, every cohort member was nominally healthy, though immune exposures that went unrecorded were likely present. The donor tested CMV seronegative, placing the donor among the 300 to 400 seronegative members of the cohort. Every donor gave a peripheral blood sample, and the peripheral blood mononuclear cells from that sample were used for TCR beta sequencing. The Qiagen DNeasy Blood Extraction Kit was used to extract genomic DNA from the blood cell samples. Study-level results and caveats: According to a later analysis, most CMV-associated TCR beta chains appeared to be HLA-restricted, and the HLA associations seemed to be driven largely by CMV exposure. The study gave a list of about 160 TCR beta chains associated with cytomegalovirus. At a false discovery rate of 0.05, a later analysis linked 15,000 to 20,000 TCR beta sequences to specific HLA alleles. The presence/absence analyses assumed that sequencing depth was roughly uniform across donors, and that assumption may not be true. In a later analysis, several top co-occurrence clusters were reported to appear linked to parvovirus B19, influenza, CMV and Epstein-Barr virus. Most TCR sequences were seen in very few donors, while some public TCRs were found in many individuals. Because counts were too low, around 18 rarely observed V segments, including chromosome 9 orphons, were left out of the earlier analysis of approximately 580 of the donors. A few of the identified cytomegalovirus-associated TCR beta chains were confirmed in vitro to be specific for cytomegalovirus antigens. The 87-base-pair reads could not distinguish some IMGT-functional V segments, including TRBV6-2 and TRBV6-3, so those segments were excluded. A cluster of highly shared sequence variants was judged likely to represent a technical artifact of the sequencing pipeline. In a later genetic analysis, a missense DCLRE1C variant was associated with V-gene and J-gene trimming of TCR beta chains, and the association was replicated in an independent cohort. Cytomegalovirus status was reported to be diagnosed by the classifier with high specificity and sensitivity in both the original and validation cohorts. CMV serostatus was the only immune exposure information available for the cohort. Correlated functional status among segregating V segments might be attributable to linkage disequilibrium, but an unknown experimental factor could not be ruled out. A later analysis found that HLA-associated TCR beta chains were more clonally expanded and had lower generation probabilities than equally common non-associated chains. Because HLA typing was unavailable for some donors at each locus, only the typed subset was used in association tests. A further reported finding was that TCR beta sequences accurately predicted the HLA-A and HLA-B alleles for most subjects in the first cohort. In a later analysis, TCR association rates were found to vary across HLA loci, with the most associated TCRs seen for DRB1 alleles and the fewest for HLA-C alleles. The cohort was sequenced for TCR beta chains only, and without alpha or paired-chain data the features that could be detected were limited. The authors suggested that the approach could potentially be extended to other disease states and immunological phenotypes. When HLA alleles, especially DR and DQ, strongly co-occurred, attributing TCR associations to individual alleles was difficult. In a later genetic analysis, fewer N-insertions in productive TCRs were reported among donors in an Asian-associated ancestry cluster than the 666-donor mean. An earlier analysis of 587 of the donors showed that most TCR beta V segments appeared in productive rearrangements either about 87% or about 30% of the time, which broadly matched IMGT annotations.

The library was made by the immunoSEQ multiplex PCR assay. The multiplex PCR relied on a mix of 60 forward primers for TCR Vbeta segments and 13 reverse primers for TCR Jbeta segments. A multiplex PCR assay on genomic DNA amplified the CDR3 region of rearranged TCR beta genes. The Illumina HiSeq System was used to sequence the amplified TCR beta libraries as 87-base-pair reads. From the authors' description of their analysis: A later analysis counted about 82 million unique TCR beta chains across the 666 repertoires, and roughly 9.9 million of these chains were shared by at least two donors. Raw reads were error-corrected and collapsed into unique sequences with a nearest-neighbor algorithm that merged closely related sequences to remove PCR and sequencing errors. CDR3 sequences were aligned to IMGT reference sequences to assign V, D and J gene segments. For a sequence to be retained, a match of at least six nucleotides to both a V gene segment and a J gene segment was required. A rearrangement counted as productive if the CDR3 had no stop codons and remained in frame with V and J, and every other rearrangement counted as non-productive. CDR3 was defined by IMGT convention, running from the second conserved V-encoded cysteine to the conserved J-encoded phenylalanine. In an earlier analysis of approximately 500 of the donors, sequences lacking an unambiguous match to a single V gene segment were excluded. An earlier analysis of several hundred of the donors called V segments functional above 56.7% productive rearrangements and segregating when the between-donor standard deviation exceeded 5%. A statistical classification framework was built for diagnosing cytomegalovirus status from the catalog of TCR beta chain sequences. A later analysis assigned V and J genes by comparing TCR nucleotide sequences with IMGT/GENE-DB human TR gene sequences. In a later analysis, CDR3 sequences and most-parsimonious VDJ recombination scenarios were assigned using the TCRdist pipeline. In a later analysis, each TCR beta chain was defined by its CDR3 amino acid sequence together with its V-gene family, and reads without a unique V-gene family were excluded. To address suspected cross-contamination and a sequencing artifact, a later analysis removed some 620 highly shared, low-generation-probability nucleotide sequences. In a later analysis, a clonal expansion index was calculated for each public chain from normalized within-repertoire ranks of inferred template counts. In a later analysis, generation probabilities were computed with a VDJ recombination model fitted to out-of-frame rearrangements, and the resulting probabilities were checked against IGoR. A later analysis scored TCR-TCR, TCR-HLA and TCR-CMV co-occurrence with hypergeometric tests, applying a repertoire-size bias correction to TCR pairs. In a later analysis, false discovery rates were estimated by permuting HLA or CMV assignments 20 times. In a later analysis, co-occurring TCRs were grouped using DBSCAN, and TCRdist sequence similarity was added for clustering within HLA-allele-positive subsets. Co-occurrence clustering excluded repertoires with fewer than 30,000 or more than 120,000 public chains, plus five with anomalous nucleotide sharing. TCRdb's version of the immuneACCESS table is confined to in-frame rearrangements and falls short of the full clone set. An unresolved V gene accounts for under half of the shortfall where checked; the remainder is of unknown origin. The DNA was the basis for D and trimming; V, J and clone size are from that table. The sample table contains 150,000 to 200,000 clones; only one count was recorded for 77% of them. The ten largest clonotypes hold about 1.5% of the sample.

Counted from cysteine to phenylalanine, this CDR3 has 13 amino acids. The read is trimmed to its CDR3 DNA, 39 bases read in frame from base 1. For CDR1 and CDR2, the germline V gene (reference sequence) lists LNHNV and YYDKDF. V gives up 2 bases and J gives up 3 bases, and the segment between their germline ends measures 8 bases. The TCR originated in a woman aged 25 to 39 in good health and CMV-seronegative. Sample: PBMCs. Recombination linked TRBV15 to TRBJ2-7, with the D gene call left open. The CDR3 protein is CATSRPNSYEQYF. The DNA sequence follows: TGTGCCACCAGCAGACCAAATAGCTACGAGCAGTACTTC. Where the CDR3 stops, the reference TRBV15 and TRBJ2-7 genes take over; the full variable domain is DAMVIQNPRYQVTQFGKPVTLSCSQTLNHNVMYWYQQKSSQAPKLLFHYYDKDFNNEADTPDNFQSRRPNTSFCFLDIRSPGLGDTAMYLCATSRPNSYEQYFGPGTRLTVT.